This T cell receptor beta chain comes out of a study of regulatory T cells in long-lasting Graves disease. Regarding this clonotype: Its specificity is unknown.

CDR3 regions were amplified by Arm-PCR using iRepertoire HTBI primers to build TCR beta libraries. TCRdb reprocessed the multiplex PCR reads via MiXCR and lists one record per CDR3 protein. The table shows hundreds of thousands of distinct CDR3 sequences, with 22% occurring only once. The ends were cut back, 5 bases at V and 4 bases at J, with 17 bases in the middle. CDR3 length equals 16 residues. Germline CDR1 and CDR2: SGHNT and YENEEA. Time point reported: persistent/refractory GD, antithyroid drugs over 5 years with positive TRAb. RNA extracted from PBMCs served as the sequencing template. Regarding the study as a whole: Newly diagnosed Graves' patients exceeded persistent ones in TCR diversity.

The sample in question was peripheral blood mononuclear cells (PBMCs), obtained when the disease was refractory, from a patient treated with antithyroid drugs. The J gene is TRBJ2-2, the V gene TRBV11-3, with a weak D call TRBD2 (6 bases). The clonotype comes from a female donor with Graves disease. The CDR3 coding sequence is TGTGCCAGCAGCCCCCGGTCTGGGGGGACCACCGGGGAGCTGTTTTTT. Translating gives CASSPRSGGTTGELFF.